This entry describes one TCR beta chain. From germline, CDR1 is SGHRS and CDR2 YFSETQ. CDR3 length: 15 residues. V was pared by 4 bases and J by 3 bases, with 7 bases of the junction left unmatched. The sample belongs to a study of blood T cell repertoires in COVID-19. Study processing details: Reference gene primer amplification gave estimated nucleated cell counts. The table came from immunoSEQ multiplex PCR; TCRdb's copy has only in-frame clones and leaves some out. V, J and clone size derive from that table, while D and trimming were established from the DNA sequence. The table shows under 250,000 clones, with approximately 87% occurring only once.

Material: peripheral blood. The chain carries TRBV5-1 and TRBJ2-7; 10 bases fit TRBD1. This receptor was obtained from a man aged 60 to 75 with acute or convalescent COVID-19. The CDR3 sequence is CASSLGQGLFYEQYF. The DNA of the CDR3 is TGCGCCAGCAGCCTGGGACAGGGGCTCTTCTACGAGCAGTACTTC. The full variable domain, with the rest looked up from reference TRBV5-1 and TRBJ2-7, is KAGVTQTPRYLIKTRGQQVTLSCSPISGHRSVSWYQQTPGQGLQFLFEYFSETQRNKGNFPGRFSGRQFSNSRSEMNVSTLELGDSALYLCASSLGQGLFYEQYFGPGTRLTVT.